This T cell receptor beta chain appears in the sequencing data of a study of vaccination effects on CD4 cells after COVID-19. Before sequencing took place, the ViraFEST assay used viral peptide pools to expand antigen-specific CD4+ T cells. Cells that had been cultured for roughly ten days were the source of isolated CD4+ T cells. Among the vaccine recipients, none had a prior SARS-CoV-2 infection, and nucleocapsid antibodies were negative. Assay used: immunoSEQ multiplex PCR; TCRdb lists only in-frame clones, some missing. The top ten hold under 30% of the sample, which has tens of thousands of clones, around 73% seen once. In the case of this clone: Its antigen is undetermined.

The sequencing here drew on CD4+ T cells from PBMCs cultured with HCoV-OC43 spike peptides, taken before COVID-19 vaccination. Subset: HCoV-OC43 spike overlapping peptide pool stimulation. This TCR came from a human donor who received a COVID-19 vaccine.

The CDR3 loop is CATSSGTDPGANVLTF. In nucleotides, the CDR3 is TGTGCCACCAGCAGCGGGACGGACCCTGGGGCCAACGTCCTGACTTTC. The chain combines TRBV15 with TRBJ2-6; D tentatively reads TRBD1 or TRBD2 (5 bases each). V was shortened by 3 bases and J by 2 bases, with 11 bases between the two germline ends. This CDR3 has 16 amino acids. Germline V gene lookup returns CDR1 LNHNV and CDR2 YYDKDF (reference sequence). The full variable domain, with the rest looked up from reference TRBV15 and TRBJ2-6, is DAMVIQNPRYQVTQFGKPVTLSCSQTLNHNVMYWYQQKSSQAPKLLFHYYDKDFNNEADTPDNFQSRRPNTSFCFLDIRSPGLGDTAMYLCATSSGTDPGANVLTFGAGSRLTVL.